The 12 T cell receptor beta chains given below trace back to one sample, sequenced in a study of CD4+ T cells in melanoma. The repertoire was sequenced with immunoSEQ multiplex PCR; TCRdb's copy has only in-frame clones and lacks some. Of about 55,000 clones listed, 60% to 75% are singletons. The sample consisted of tumor tissue. These receptor sequences come from a human donor with melanoma.

The CDR3 spells CASSLTRDQPQHF. DNA of the CDR3: TGTGCCAGCAGTTTAACTCGGGATCAGCCCCAGCATTTT. This chain uses TRBV27 with TRBJ1-5; unclear D gene. The germline CDR1 and CDR2 sequences are MNHEY and SMNVEV (reference sequence). The CDR3 length is 13 residues. Trimming stripped 2 bases from V and 5 bases from J, with 7 bases between.

V is TRBV7-9 and J is TRBJ2-7; possible D gene TRBD1, 6 bases. The CDR3 runs to 15 residues. Trimming cost V 5 bases and J 2 bases, with 16 bases left between them. Germline CDR1 reads SEHNR; CDR2 reads FQNEAQ (reference sequence). The CDR3 is CASSHRDKFAYEQYF. DNA for the CDR3: TGTGCCAGCAGCCACCGGGACAAATTTGCCTACGAGCAGTACTTC.

The rearrangement uses TRBV5-1 and TRBJ2-1; 10 nucleotides line up with TRBD2. Trimming at V came to 4 bases and at J to 0 bases, leaving 4 bases not matched to a gene. There are 16 residues in the CDR3. Germline V gene lookup returns CDR1 SGHRS and CDR2 YFSETQ. The CDR3 reads CASSPSGGRSYNEQFF. As DNA, the CDR3 is TGCGCCAGCAGCCCTAGCGGGGGCCGCTCCTACAATGAGCAGTTCTTC. Filled out from reference TRBV5-1 and TRBJ2-1, the complete variable domain reads KAGVTQTPRYLIKTRGQQVTLSCSPISGHRSVSWYQQTPGQGLQFLFEYFSETQRNKGNFPGRFSGRQFSNSRSEMNVSTLELGDSALYLCASSPSGGRSYNEQFFGPGTRLTVL.

This clone was seen only a few times. CDR3 sequence: CASSIAGTGDSPLHF. In DNA form, the CDR3 reads TGTGCCAGTAGTATTGCCGGGACAGGGGACTCACCCCTCCACTTT. The chain employs TRBV19 and TRBJ1-6; TRBD1 matches 10 bases. After removal of 3 bases from V and 10 bases from J, the junction contained 6 bases not matched to a gene. CDR1 LNHDA and CDR2 SQIVND come from the germline V gene (reference sequence). CDR3 size: 15 residues. The whole variable domain, filled in from reference TRBV19 and TRBJ1-6, reads DGGITQSPKYLFRKEGQNVTLSCEQNLNHDAMYWYRQDPGQGLRLIYYSQIVNDFQKGDIAEGYSVSREKKESFPLTVTSAQKNPTAFYLCASSIAGTGDSPLHFGNGTRLTVT.

The chain uses TRBV10-3 and TRBJ1-4, with D perhaps matching TRBD1 (6 bases). V was cut by 4 bases and J by 7 bases, with 16 bases left in between. CDR1 and CDR2 (germline): ENHRY, SYGVKD. The CDR3 has 15 amino acids. The CDR3 protein is CAISAKGRGSEKLFF. The CDR3 DNA reads as TGTGCCATCAGTGCCAAAGGCAGGGGTAGTGAAAAACTGTTTTTT.

The V gene is TRBV18, the J gene TRBJ2-5; 10 bases align to TRBD2. The germline V gene encodes CDR1 KGHSH and CDR2 LQKENI. The CDR3 is 15 amino acids. The V segment lost 3 bases and the J segment 2 bases; nucleotides outside the gene matches: 3. The CDR3 coding sequence is TGTGCCAGCTCACCTGGACTAGCGGCTCAAGAGACCCAGTACTTC. Amino acids: CASSPGLAAQETQYF.

The chain carries TRBV5-1 and TRBJ2-5; D is possibly TRBD1 (6 bases). Looked up from germline, CDR1 is SGHRS and CDR2 is YFSETQ. The CDR3 runs 15 residues. The V and J ends lost 0 bases and 5 bases respectively, with 14 bases between them. For the CDR3, the DNA is TGCGCCAGCAGCTTGGGGGGGCCCACCCGGGAGACCCAGTACTTC. Translating it yields CASSLGGPTRETQYF. The full variable domain, completed using reference TRBV5-1 and TRBJ2-5, is KAGVTQTPRYLIKTRGQQVTLSCSPISGHRSVSWYQQTPGQGLQFLFEYFSETQRNKGNFPGRFSGRQFSNSRSEMNVSTLELGDSALYLCASSLGGPTRETQYFGPGTRLLVL.

The V call is TRBV7-9, the J call TRBJ2-3; the D gene is possibly TRBD2 (6 bases). Germline V gives CDR1 SEHNR, CDR2 FQNEAQ (reference sequence). This CDR3 region has 14 residues. V shed 4 bases and J shed 8 bases, with 16 bases lying between them. CDR3 coding DNA: TGTGCCAGCAGCTCTTCGGGGGTCGCGGGTACGCAGTATTTT. Protein sequence: CASSSSGVAGTQYF.

J is TRBJ1-2 and V is TRBV10-3; 9 nucleotides align to TRBD1. V lost 2 bases, J lost 6 bases, and 10 bases stayed unmatched. This CDR3 has 16 residues. Per germline, CDR1 ENHRY and CDR2 SYGVKD. CDR3 bases: TGTGCCATCAGTGAGGGACAGGGGAGGCCATCCCATGGCTACACCTTC. As protein: CAISEGQGRPSHGYTF.

The chain is built from TRBV27 and TRBJ1-2; TRBD1 matches 11 bases. The CDR3 contains 14 residues. Germline V gene data show CDR1 as MNHEY and CDR2 as SMNVEV (reference sequence). The trim removed 4 bases at V and 8 bases at J, leaving 6 bases unmatched. CDR3 DNA sequence: TGTGCCAGCAGTTCAGGACAGGGGGCTTGGGGCTACACCTTC. Translated, it gives CASSSGQGAWGYTF.

The chain combines TRBV7-2 with TRBJ1-1; D unclear. From germline, CDR1 is SGHTA and CDR2 FQGNSA. V lost 2 bases and J 1 base, leaving 8 bases between the germline ends. This CDR3 contains 14 residues. CDR3 residues: CASSLRGSNTEAFF. The DNA of the CDR3 is TGTGCCAGCAGCTTAAGAGGATCGAACACTGAAGCTTTCTTT.

The chain couples TRBV5-5 to TRBJ2-1; 12 nucleotides agree with TRBD2. The J segment lost 3 bases and the V segment lost 4 bases, leaving 5 bases of the junction unmatched. CDR1 and CDR2 from the germline V gene are SGHKS and YYEKEE (reference sequence). CDR3 length equals 16 residues. This chain's CDR3 is CASSRRLAGDYNEQFF. As DNA, the CDR3 is TGTGCCAGCAGCCGTAGACTAGCGGGGGACTACAATGAGCAGTTCTTC.